This TCR beta chain emerged from a study of blood T cell repertoires in COVID-19. Looking at the study overall: The cDNA or gDNA used as material had been derived from T cells, B-cell-depleted T cells, or PBMCs.

Under the authors' procedure: Amplification of reference gene primers provided the estimated nucleated cell counts. The data were produced by immunoSEQ multiplex PCR, yet TCRdb's version contains in-frame clones alone and is incomplete. Clonal size and the V and J genes are those of that table, whereas D and trimming came from the DNA. The table includes about 100,000 clones, about 90% detected once. CDR3 length equals 15 residues. Germline lookup yields CDR1 SGHRS and CDR2 YFSETQ. With V trimmed by 4 bases and J by 1 base, 7 bases remained unmatched. The sample taken for sequencing was peripheral blood. V is TRBV5-1 and J is TRBJ1-1; the match to TRBD1 covers 7 bases. The sequence derives from a man between 25 and 39 years old in a cohort sampled during active COVID-19. This chain's CDR3 is CASSRSGQENTEAFF. The CDR3 DNA reads as TGCGCCAGCAGCCGCTCCGGACAGGAGAACACTGAAGCTTTCTTT.